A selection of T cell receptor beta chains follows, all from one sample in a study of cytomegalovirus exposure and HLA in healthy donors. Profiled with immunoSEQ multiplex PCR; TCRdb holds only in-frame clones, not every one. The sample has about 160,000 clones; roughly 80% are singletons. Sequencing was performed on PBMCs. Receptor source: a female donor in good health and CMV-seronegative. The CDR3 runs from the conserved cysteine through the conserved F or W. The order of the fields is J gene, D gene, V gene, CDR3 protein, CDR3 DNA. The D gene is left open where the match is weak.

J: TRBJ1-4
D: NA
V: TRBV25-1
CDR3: CASSETQGRVGNEKLFF
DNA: TGTGCCAGCAGTGAAACCCAGGGTAGGGTCGGTAATGAAAAACTGTTTTTT

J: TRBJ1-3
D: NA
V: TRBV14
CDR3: CASSPRINTIYF
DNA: TGTGCCAGCAGCCCTAGGATAAACACCATATATTTT

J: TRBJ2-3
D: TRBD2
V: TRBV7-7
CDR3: CASSPGLAGSTDTQYF
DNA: TGTGCCAGCAGCCCTGGACTAGCGGGATCCACAGATACGCAGTATTTT

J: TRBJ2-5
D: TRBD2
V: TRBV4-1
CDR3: CASSRGAGGAQETQYF
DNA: TGCGCCAGCAGCCGAGGTGCGGGGGGGGCTCAAGAGACCCAGTACTTC

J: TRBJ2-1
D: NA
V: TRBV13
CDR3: CASSLGNFFVGGPGEQFF
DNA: TGTGCCAGCAGCTTAGGAAATTTCTTCGTGGGGGGGCCCGGTGAGCAGTTCTTC

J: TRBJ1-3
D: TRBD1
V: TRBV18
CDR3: CASSPDRGDTIYF
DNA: TGTGCCAGCTCACCAGACAGGGGGGACACCATATATTTT

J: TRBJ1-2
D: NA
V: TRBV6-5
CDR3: CASATPGYGYTF
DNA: TGTGCCAGCGCCACGCCAGGCTATGGCTACACCTTC

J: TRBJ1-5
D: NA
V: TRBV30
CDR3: CAWSFGQGQPQHF
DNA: TGTGCCTGGAGTTTCGGACAAGGGCAGCCCCAGCATTTT

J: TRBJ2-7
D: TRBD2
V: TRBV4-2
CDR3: CASSQGPSGALYEQYF
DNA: TGTGCCAGCAGCCAAGGGCCTAGCGGGGCTCTTTACGAGCAGTACTTC

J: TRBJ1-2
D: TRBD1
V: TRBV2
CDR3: CASRGGQGEDYGYTF
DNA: TGTGCCAGCAGAGGCGGGCAGGGGGAGGACTATGGCTACACCTTC

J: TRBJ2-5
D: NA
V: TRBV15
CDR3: CATSIRLQETQYF
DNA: TGTGCCACCAGCATTCGACTCCAAGAGACCCAGTACTTC

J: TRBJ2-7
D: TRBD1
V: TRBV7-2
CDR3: CASSPPPGGKYEQYF
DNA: TGTGCCAGCAGCCCCCCCCCAGGGGGCAAATACGAGCAGTACTTC

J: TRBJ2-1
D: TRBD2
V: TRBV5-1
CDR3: CASSTGLATNEQFF
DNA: TGCGCCAGCAGCACGGGACTAGCGACAAATGAGCAGTTCTTC

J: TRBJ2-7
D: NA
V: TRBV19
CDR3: CASSIMAGYEQYF
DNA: TGTGCCAGTAGTATAATGGCTGGCTACGAGCAGTACTTC

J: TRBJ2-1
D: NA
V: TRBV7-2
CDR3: CASSPRDRSSYNEQFF
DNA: TGTGCCAGCAGCCCCAGAGACCGGAGCTCCTACAATGAGCAGTTCTTC

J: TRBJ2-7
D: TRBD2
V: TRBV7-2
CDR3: CASSRTGTSSFAYEQYF
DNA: TGTGCCAGCAGCCGAACCGGGACTAGTTCATTCGCGTACGAGCAGTACTTC